Given below is one T cell receptor (beta chain) in context. Cohorts were determined from participant-reported clinical history. Resolution of symptoms, clearance, or two negative PCRs was present in recovered Cohort 3 donors. Authors' data handling: Estimation of nucleated cell counts was performed using reference gene primer amplification. TCRdb keeps only in-frame clones here, not all; method: immunoSEQ multiplex PCR. V and J calls and clone size follow that table, whereas D and trimming were derived from the DNA. The data show around 500,000 clones, with about 85% seen just once and under 9.5% held by the top ten. The data were taken from a study of blood T cell repertoires in COVID-19. Study overall: The United States, Italy and Spain were the sources of the acute and convalescent COVID-19 samples.

The CDR3 covers 15 residues. J was trimmed by 1 base and V by 6 bases; bases with no gene match: 5. Looked up from germline, CDR1 is SEHNR and CDR2 is FQNEAQ (reference sequence). This clonotype was sampled from an older woman who had recovered from COVID-19. The specimen was PBMCs or T cells enriched from blood (not recorded which). The chain couples TRBV7-9 to TRBJ2-2; 7 nucleotides agree with TRBD1. The CDR3, as DNA: TGTGCCAGCAGTTCGGACAGGAAGAACACCGGGGAGCTGTTTTTT. It is translated as CASSSDRKNTGELFF.